This T cell receptor (beta chain) was identified in a study of T cell repertoires in aging, cancer and after chemotherapy. The CDR3 has 11 amino acids. Germline-derived CDR1 and CDR2 are ENHRY and SYGVKD. Trimming stripped 5 bases from V and 4 bases from J, with 5 bases between. Multiplex touch-down PCR with TRB-A/B primers amplified rearranged V-D-J TRB sequences. Using its own MiXCR run on the multiplex PCR reads, TCRdb lists one record per CDR3 protein. The sample contains some 15,000 distinct CDR3 sequences, less than 25% of which appear only once. Amplification of TCR beta used genomic DNA extracted from peripheral blood. In its sample, this clonotype was seen a few times.

Sequencing used blood. The receptor was derived from a human donor in good health. The rearrangement uses TRBV10-3 and TRBJ2-5; D remains ambiguous. The CDR3 region is CAISYRETQYF. DNA for the CDR3: TGTGCCATCAGTTACCGAGAGACCCAGTACTTC.